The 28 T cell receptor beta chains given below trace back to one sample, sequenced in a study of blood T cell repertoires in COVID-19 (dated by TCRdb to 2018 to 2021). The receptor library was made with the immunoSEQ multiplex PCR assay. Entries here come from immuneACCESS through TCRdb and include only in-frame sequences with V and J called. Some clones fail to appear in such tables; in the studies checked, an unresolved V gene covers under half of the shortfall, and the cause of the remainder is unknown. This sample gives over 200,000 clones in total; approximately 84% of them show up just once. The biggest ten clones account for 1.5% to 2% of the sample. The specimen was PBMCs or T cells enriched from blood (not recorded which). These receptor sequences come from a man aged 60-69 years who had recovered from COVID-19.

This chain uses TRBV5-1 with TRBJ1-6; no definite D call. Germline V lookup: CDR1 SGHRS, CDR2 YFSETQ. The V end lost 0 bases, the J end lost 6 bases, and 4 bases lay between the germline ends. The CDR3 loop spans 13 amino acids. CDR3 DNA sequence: TGCGCCAGCAGCTTGGACTTTAATTCACCCCTCCACTTT. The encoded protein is CASSLDFNSPLHF.

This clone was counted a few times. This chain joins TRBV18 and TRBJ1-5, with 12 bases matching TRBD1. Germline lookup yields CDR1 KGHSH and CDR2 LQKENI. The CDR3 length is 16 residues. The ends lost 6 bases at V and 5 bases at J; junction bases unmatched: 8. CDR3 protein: CASSPEGTGGYQPQHF. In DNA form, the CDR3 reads TGTGCCAGCTCCCCCGAGGGGACAGGGGGCTATCAGCCCCAGCATTTT. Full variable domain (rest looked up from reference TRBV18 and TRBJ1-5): NAGVMQNPRHLVRRRGQEARLRCSPMKGHSHVYWYRQLPEEGLKFMVYLQKENIIDESGMPKERFSAEFPKEGPSILRIQQVVRGDSAAYFCASSPEGTGGYQPQHFGDGTRLSIL.

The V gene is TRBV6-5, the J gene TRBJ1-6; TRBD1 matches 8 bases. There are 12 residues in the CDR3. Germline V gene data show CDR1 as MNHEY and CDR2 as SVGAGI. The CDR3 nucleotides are TGTGCTGCAGGGGGCTTAGGTTCACCCCTCCACTTT. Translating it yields CAAGGLGSPLHF.

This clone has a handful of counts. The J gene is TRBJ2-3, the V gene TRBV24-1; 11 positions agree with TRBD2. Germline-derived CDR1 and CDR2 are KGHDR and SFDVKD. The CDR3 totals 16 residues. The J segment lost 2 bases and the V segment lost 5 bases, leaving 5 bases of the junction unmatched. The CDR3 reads CATSVPSGGYTDTQYF. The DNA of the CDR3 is TGTGCCACCAGTGTCCCTAGCGGGGGGTACACAGATACGCAGTATTTT.

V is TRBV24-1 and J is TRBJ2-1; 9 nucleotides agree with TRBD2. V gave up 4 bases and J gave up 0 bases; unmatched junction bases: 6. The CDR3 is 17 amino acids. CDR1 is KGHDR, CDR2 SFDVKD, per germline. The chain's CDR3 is CATSEGLARGSYNEQFF. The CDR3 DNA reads TGTGCCACCAGTGAGGGACTAGCTCGGGGCTCCTACAATGAGCAGTTCTTC.

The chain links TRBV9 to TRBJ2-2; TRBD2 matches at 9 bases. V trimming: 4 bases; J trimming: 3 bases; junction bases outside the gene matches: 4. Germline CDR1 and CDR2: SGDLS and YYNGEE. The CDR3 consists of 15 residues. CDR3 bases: TGTGCCAGCAGCCACGGCGGGGGGGACACCGGGGAGCTGTTTTTT. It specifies CASSHGGGDTGELFF.

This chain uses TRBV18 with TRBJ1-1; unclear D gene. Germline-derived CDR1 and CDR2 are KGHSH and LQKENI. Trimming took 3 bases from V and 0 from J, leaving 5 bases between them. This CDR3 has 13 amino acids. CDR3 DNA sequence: TGTGCCAGCTCACCTATTATGAACACTGAAGCTTTCTTT. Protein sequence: CASSPIMNTEAFF.

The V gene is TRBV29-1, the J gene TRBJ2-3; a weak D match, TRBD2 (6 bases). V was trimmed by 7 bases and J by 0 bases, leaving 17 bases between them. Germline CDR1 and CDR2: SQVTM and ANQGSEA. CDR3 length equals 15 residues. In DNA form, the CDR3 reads TGCAGCGGTATCCTCGGGACTGGGAGCACAGATACGCAGTATTTT. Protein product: CSGILGTGSTDTQYF.

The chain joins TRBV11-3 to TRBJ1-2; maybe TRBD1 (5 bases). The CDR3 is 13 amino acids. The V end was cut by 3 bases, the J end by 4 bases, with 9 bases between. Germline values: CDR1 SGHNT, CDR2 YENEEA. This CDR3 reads CASSFGRVYGYTF. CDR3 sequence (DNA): TGTGCCAGCAGCTTTGGCAGGGTCTATGGCTACACCTTC.

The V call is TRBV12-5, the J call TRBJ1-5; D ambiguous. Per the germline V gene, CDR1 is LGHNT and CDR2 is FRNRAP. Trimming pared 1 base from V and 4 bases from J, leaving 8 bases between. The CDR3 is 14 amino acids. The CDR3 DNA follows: TGTGCTAGTGGTTTGGCGGCAGGTAATCAGCCCCAGCATTTT. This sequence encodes CASGLAAGNQPQHF.

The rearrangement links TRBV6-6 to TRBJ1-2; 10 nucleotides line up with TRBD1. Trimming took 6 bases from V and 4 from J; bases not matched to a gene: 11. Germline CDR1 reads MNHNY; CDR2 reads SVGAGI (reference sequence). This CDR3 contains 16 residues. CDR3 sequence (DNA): TGTGCCAGCAGACAGAGCAGGACAGGGGGAGGCTATGGCTACACCTTC. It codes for CASRQSRTGGGYGYTF.

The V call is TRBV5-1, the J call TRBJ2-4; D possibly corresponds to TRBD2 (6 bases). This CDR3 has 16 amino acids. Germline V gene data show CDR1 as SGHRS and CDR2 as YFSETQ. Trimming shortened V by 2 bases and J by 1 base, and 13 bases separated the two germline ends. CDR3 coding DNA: TGCGCCAGCAGCTTCGGAGGGGCTGTGGCCAAAAACATTCAGTACTTC. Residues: CASSFGGAVAKNIQYF. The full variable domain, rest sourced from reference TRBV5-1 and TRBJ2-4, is KAGVTQTPRYLIKTRGQQVTLSCSPISGHRSVSWYQQTPGQGLQFLFEYFSETQRNKGNFPGRFSGRQFSNSRSEMNVSTLELGDSALYLCASSFGGAVAKNIQYFGAGTRLSVL.

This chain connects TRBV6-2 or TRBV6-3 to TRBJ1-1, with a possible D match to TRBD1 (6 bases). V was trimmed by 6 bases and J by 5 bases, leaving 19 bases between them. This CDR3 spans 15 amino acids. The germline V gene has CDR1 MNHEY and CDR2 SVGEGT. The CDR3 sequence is CASSRTETPGTEAFF. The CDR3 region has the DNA TGTGCCAGCAGCAGGACAGAAACCCCGGGAACTGAAGCTTTCTTT.

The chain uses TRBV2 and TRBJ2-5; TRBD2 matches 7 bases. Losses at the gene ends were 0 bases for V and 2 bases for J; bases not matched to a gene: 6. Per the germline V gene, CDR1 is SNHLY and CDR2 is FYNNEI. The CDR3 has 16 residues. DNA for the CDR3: TGTGCCAGCAGTGAAGCTCCGCGGGGGAGACAAGAGACCCAGTACTTC. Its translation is CASSEAPRGRQETQYF.

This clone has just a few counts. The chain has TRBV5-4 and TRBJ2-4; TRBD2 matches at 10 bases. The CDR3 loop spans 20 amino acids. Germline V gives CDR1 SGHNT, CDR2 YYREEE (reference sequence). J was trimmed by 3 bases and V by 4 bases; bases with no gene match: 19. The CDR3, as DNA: TGTGCCAGCAGCGTATGGCGAAGCGGGGGGGCGTTATTAGTCAAAAACATTCAGTACTTC. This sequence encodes CASSVWRSGGALLVKNIQYF.

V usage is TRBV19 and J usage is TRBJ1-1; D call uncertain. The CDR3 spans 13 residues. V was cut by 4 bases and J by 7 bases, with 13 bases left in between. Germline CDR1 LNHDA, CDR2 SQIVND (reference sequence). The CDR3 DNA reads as TGTGCCAGTAGTACATCCTTCGCGGGTGAAGCTTTCTTT. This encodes CASSTSFAGEAFF.

CDR3 nucleotides: TGTGCCACCGTTGCCGGGGGCTACACCTTC. This codes for CATVAGGYTF. V is TRBV19 and J is TRBJ1-2, with no clear D. The CDR3 covers 10 residues. Germline CDR1 is LNHDA and CDR2 is SQIVND (reference sequence). Trimming cost V 10 bases and J 8 bases, with 11 bases left between them.

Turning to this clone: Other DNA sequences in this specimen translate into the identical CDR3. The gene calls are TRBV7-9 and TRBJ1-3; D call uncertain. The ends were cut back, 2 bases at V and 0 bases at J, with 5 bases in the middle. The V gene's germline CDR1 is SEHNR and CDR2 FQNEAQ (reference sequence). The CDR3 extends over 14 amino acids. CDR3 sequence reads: CASSLSSSGNTIYF. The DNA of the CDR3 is TGTGCCAGCAGCTTATCCAGCTCTGGAAACACCATATATTTT.

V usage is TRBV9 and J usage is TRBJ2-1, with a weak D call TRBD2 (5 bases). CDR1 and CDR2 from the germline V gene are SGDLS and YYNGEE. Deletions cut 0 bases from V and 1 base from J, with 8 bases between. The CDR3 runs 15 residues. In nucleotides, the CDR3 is TGTGCCAGCAGCGTAGAGGGCGGGTCCTACAATGAGCAGTTCTTC. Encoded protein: CASSVEGGSYNEQFF.

The CDR3 DNA reads TGTGCCAGCAGCTTCGCGAGAGGGAACACCGGGGAGCTGTTTTTT. Protein: CASSFARGNTGELFF. The chain joins TRBV5-4 to TRBJ2-2; D is unclear. Trimming removed 2 bases at V and 1 base at J, with 9 bases between. Germline assignment: CDR1 SGHNT and CDR2 YYREEE (reference sequence). The CDR3 contains 15 residues.

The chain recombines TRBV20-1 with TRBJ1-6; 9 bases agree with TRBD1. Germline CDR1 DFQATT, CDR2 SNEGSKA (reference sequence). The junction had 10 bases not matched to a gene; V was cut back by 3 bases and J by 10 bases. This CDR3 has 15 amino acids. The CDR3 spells CSASPPGQGVSPLHF. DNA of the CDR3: TGCAGTGCTAGTCCCCCGGGACAGGGAGTCTCACCCCTCCACTTT.

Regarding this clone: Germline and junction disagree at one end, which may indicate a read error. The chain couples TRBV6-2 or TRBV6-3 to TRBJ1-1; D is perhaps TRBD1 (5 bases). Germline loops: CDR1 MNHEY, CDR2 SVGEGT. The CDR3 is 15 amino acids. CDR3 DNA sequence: TGTGCCAGCAGTTACGAAACGGGGGGTTGGTTCGAAGGTTTCTTT. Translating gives CASSYETGGWFEGFF.

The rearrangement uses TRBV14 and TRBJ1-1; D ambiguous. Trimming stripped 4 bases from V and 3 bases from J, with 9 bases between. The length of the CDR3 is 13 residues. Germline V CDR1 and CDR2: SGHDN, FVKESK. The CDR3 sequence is CASSPNRDTEAFF. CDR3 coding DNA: TGTGCCAGCAGCCCGAACCGGGACACTGAAGCTTTCTTT.

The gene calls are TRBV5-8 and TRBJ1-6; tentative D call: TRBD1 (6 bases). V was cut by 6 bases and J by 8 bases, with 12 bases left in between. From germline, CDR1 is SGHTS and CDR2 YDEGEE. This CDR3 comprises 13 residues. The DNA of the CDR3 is TGTGCCAGCAAGGCAGGGGTTTATTCACCCCTCCACTTT. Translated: CASKAGVYSPLHF.

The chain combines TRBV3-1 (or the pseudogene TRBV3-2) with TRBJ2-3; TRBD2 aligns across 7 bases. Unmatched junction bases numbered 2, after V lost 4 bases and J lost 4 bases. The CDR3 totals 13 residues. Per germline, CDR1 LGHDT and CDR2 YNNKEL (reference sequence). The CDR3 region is CASSPRGSDTQYF. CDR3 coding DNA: TGTGCCAGCAGCCCGCGGGGGTCAGATACGCAGTATTTT.

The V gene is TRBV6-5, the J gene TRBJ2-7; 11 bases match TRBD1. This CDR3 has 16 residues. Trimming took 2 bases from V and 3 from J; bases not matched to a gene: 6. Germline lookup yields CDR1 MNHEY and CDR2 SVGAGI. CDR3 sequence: CASSYGVGTGGYEQYF. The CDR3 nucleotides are TGTGCCAGCAGTTACGGGGTGGGGACAGGGGGCTACGAGCAGTACTTC.

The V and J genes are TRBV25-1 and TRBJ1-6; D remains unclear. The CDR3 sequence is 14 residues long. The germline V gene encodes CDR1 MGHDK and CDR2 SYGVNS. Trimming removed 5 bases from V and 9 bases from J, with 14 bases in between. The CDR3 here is CASSPRATASPLHF. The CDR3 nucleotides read TGTGCCAGCAGTCCGAGGGCCACGGCTTCACCCCTCCACTTT. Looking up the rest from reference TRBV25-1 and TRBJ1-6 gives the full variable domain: EADIYQTPRYLVIGTGKKITLECSQTMGHDKMYWYQQDPGMELHLIHYSYGVNSTEKGDLSSESTVSRIRTEHFPLTLESARPSHTSQYLCASSPRATASPLHFGNGTRLTVT.

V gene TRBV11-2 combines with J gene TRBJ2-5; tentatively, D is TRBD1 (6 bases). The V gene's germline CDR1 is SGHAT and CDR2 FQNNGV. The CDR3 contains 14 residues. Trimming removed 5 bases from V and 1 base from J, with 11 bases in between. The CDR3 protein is CASSDRTVQETQYF. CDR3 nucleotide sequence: TGTGCCAGCAGCGACCGGACAGTCCAAGAGACCCAGTACTTC. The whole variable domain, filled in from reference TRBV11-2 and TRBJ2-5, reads EAGVAQSPRYKIIEKRQSVAFWCNPISGHATLYWYQQILGQGPKLLIQFQNNGVVDDSQLPKDRFSAERLKGVDSTLKIQPAKLEDSAVYLCASSDRTVQETQYFGPGTRLLVL.